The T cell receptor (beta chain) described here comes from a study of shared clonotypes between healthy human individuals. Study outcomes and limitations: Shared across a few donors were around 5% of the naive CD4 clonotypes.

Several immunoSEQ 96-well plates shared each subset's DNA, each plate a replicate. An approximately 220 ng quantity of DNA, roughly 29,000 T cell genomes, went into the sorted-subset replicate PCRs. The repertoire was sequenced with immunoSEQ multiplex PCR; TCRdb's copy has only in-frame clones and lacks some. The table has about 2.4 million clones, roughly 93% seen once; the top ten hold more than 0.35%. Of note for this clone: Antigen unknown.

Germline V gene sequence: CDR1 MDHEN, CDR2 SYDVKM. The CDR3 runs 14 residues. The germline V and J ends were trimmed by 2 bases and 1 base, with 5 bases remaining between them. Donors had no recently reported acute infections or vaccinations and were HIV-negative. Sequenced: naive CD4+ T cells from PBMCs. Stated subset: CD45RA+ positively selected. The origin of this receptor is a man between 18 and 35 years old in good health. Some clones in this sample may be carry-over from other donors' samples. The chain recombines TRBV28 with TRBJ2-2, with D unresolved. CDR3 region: CASSLEVNTGELFF. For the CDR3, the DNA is TGTGCCAGCAGTTTAGAAGTGAACACCGGGGAGCTGTTTTTT.